These 9 T cell receptor beta chains came from one sample sequenced in a study of glioma-infiltrating T cells. Amplification of TCR alpha and beta CDR3 regions from RNA used iRepertoire nested multiplex PCR. TCRdb fed the multiplex PCR reads into MiXCR, producing one record per CDR3 protein. The table lists roughly 350,000 distinct CDR3 sequences, approximately 42% of them singletons. The sample was glioma tissue, nonneoplastic brain tissue, or PBMCs (not recorded which). Source of these receptors: a human donor with low-grade glioma or glioblastoma, undergoing nonglioma brain surgery, or in good health (not recorded which).

J is TRBJ2-7 and V is TRBV20-1, with 8 bases identical to TRBD2. The germline V gene has CDR1 DFQATT and CDR2 SNEGSKA (reference sequence). Unmatched junction bases numbered 9, after V lost 3 bases and J lost 5 bases. This CDR3 region has 14 residues. The CDR3 nucleotides are TGCAGTGCTAGGTTGGCGGGAGGAGCGGACGAGCAGTACTTC. Translating it yields CSARLAGGADEQYF.

The rearrangement uses TRBV2 and TRBJ1-2; the D is unclear. The CDR3 consists of 14 residues. Trimming took 0 bases from V and 6 from J, leaving 11 bases between them. Germline V CDR1 and CDR2: SNHLY, FYNNEI. CDR3 region: CASSEALRSNGYTF. In DNA, the CDR3 is TGTGCCAGCAGTGAAGCGCTTCGGTCAAATGGCTACACCTTC.

As regards this clonotype: Here the CDR3 omits its conserved ending phenylalanine or tryptophan, so a read error is the likely source. The chain uses TRBV27 and TRBJ2-3; no clear D. This CDR3 spans 12 amino acids. Germline CDR1 is MNHEY and CDR2 is SMNVEV (reference sequence). Trimming took 4 bases from V and 2 from J, leaving 4 bases between them. The CDR3 here is CASSSTTDTQYL. CDR3 in DNA: TGTGCCAGCAGTTCGACCACAGATACGCAGTATCTT.

Many counts were recorded for this clonotype. This chain links TRBV27 with TRBJ2-1; TRBD2 aligns across 14 bases. The CDR3 is made up of 15 amino acids. J was trimmed by 12 bases and V by 4 bases; bases with no gene match: 8. CDR1 is MNHEY and CDR2 is SMNVEV in the germline V gene (reference sequence). The CDR3 reads CASSSGTSGRLGQFF. In nucleotides, the CDR3 is TGTGCCAGCAGTTCCGGGACTAGCGGGAGATTGGGGCAGTTCTTC.

This clonotype appeared many times. The V and J genes are TRBV6-1 and TRBJ2-3; D gene uncertain. The CDR3 sequence is 13 residues long. Germline V gene data show CDR1 as MNHNS and CDR2 as SASEGT. V was pared by 7 bases and J by 5 bases, with 13 bases between. The CDR3 protein is CASKGDSKDTQYF. CDR3 nucleotide sequence: TGTGCCAGCAAAGGCGACTCCAAAGATACGCAGTATTTT.

The chain has TRBV6-2 or TRBV6-3 and TRBJ2-5; D gene unclear. Looked up from germline, CDR1 is MNHEY and CDR2 is SVGEGT. The CDR3 extends over 14 amino acids. Trimming removed 8 bases at V and 4 bases at J, with 17 bases between. The CDR3 DNA follows: TGTGCCAGCCTATCTCCCCCTGGTGGAGAGACCCAGTACTTC. Its translation: CASLSPPGGETQYF.

On this clonotype: This may be a read error: a much more frequent sequence differs by one nucleotide. The chain combines TRBV28 with TRBJ1-1; D uncertain. With 5 bases removed from V and 2 bases from J, the gap between germline ends came to 15 bases. This CDR3 region has 15 residues. Germline CDR1 reads MDHEN; CDR2 reads SYDVKM. This CDR3 is CASSPRAPINTEAFF. In nucleotides, the CDR3 is TGTGCCAGCAGTCCCCGGGCCCCTATAAACACTGAAGCTTTCTTT.

The chain carries TRBV7-8 and TRBJ2-1; 8 bases map to TRBD2. The V and J ends lost 1 base and 4 bases, in that order; junction bases with no gene match: 9. The CDR3 has 17 amino acids. Germline assignment: CDR1 SGHVS and CDR2 FQNEAQ. DNA of the CDR3: TGTGCCAGCAGCTTAGTCCGGGGGGGCGCGAAGTACAATGAGCAGTTCTTC. Protein sequence: CASSLVRGGAKYNEQFF.

This clonotype was seen more than once but under ten times. The chain couples TRBV7-9 to TRBJ1-1, with D possibly matching TRBD1 (6 bases). Germline lookup yields CDR1 SEHNR and CDR2 FQNEAQ (reference sequence). The CDR3 consists of 15 residues. V was pared by 5 bases and J by 1 base, with 14 bases between. The CDR3 bases are TGTGCCAGCAGCCTTGCCTCGGGGGCGAACACTGAAGCTTTCTTT. This sequence encodes CASSLASGANTEAFF.